This TCR beta chain is drawn from a study of blood T cells in healthy people across ages. General study points: A conclusive naive versus antigen-experienced comparison was prevented by the unsorted PBMCs.

Germline CDR1 is MNHEY and CDR2 is SMNVEV (reference sequence). The J segment lost 2 bases and the V segment lost 5 bases, leaving 4 bases of the junction unmatched. The CDR3 spans 14 residues. Turning to this clonotype: Its antigen remains unidentified.

Each sample had at least 6.5 million PBMCs isolated. Using a J-beta primer mix together with a sample-barcoded 5' primer, a second PCR was run for roughly 6 to 12 cycles. TCRdb recomputed calls from the 5' RACE reads with MiXCR, one row per CDR3 protein. This sample has more than 900,000 distinct CDR3 sequences, with under 35% found just once. The sample also formed part of further work on T cells of mothers and their children. That paper states: Versus unrelated pairs, overlap was slightly higher in related mother-child pairs, without reaching significance.

Sequencing was carried out using blood. The sequence came from a middle-aged woman in good health. This chain uses TRBV27 with TRBJ2-7; TRBD1 agrees at 9 bases. CDR3 protein: CASSGTGSAYEQYF. The CDR3 region has the DNA TGTGCCAGCAGTGGGACAGGGTCCGCCTACGAGCAGTACTTC.